This T cell receptor beta chain stems from a study of T cells in Graves' hyperthyroidism and ophthalmopathy. This clonotype was counted many times. Antigen specificity is unknown. There were TCR beta CDR3 regions amplified from RNA transcripts. HTBI primers were the set used in a first-round RT-PCR of the TCR CDR3. Via MiXCR, TCRdb re-called the multiplex PCR reads, giving one row per CDR3 protein. The sample includes a few hundred thousand distinct CDR3 sequences, roughly 20% of them seen just once. Looked up from germline, CDR1 is SGHRS and CDR2 is YFSETQ. Deletions cut 0 bases from V and 8 bases from J, with 8 bases between. The CDR3 sequence is 12 residues long. Points from the study as a whole: Researchers report that a 13 V-J model separated ophthalmopathy from stable hyperthyroidism.

Calling Graves' hyperthyroidism stable meant ophthalmopathy did not progress within 18 months. Input material: blood. This clonotype originated in a man aged 18 to 29 with Graves' hyperthyroidism. The chain links TRBV5-1 to TRBJ1-2; D is uncertain. The CDR3 reads CASSLEKEGYTF. The CDR3 DNA is TGCGCCAGCAGCTTGGAGAAGGAAGGCTACACCTTC.